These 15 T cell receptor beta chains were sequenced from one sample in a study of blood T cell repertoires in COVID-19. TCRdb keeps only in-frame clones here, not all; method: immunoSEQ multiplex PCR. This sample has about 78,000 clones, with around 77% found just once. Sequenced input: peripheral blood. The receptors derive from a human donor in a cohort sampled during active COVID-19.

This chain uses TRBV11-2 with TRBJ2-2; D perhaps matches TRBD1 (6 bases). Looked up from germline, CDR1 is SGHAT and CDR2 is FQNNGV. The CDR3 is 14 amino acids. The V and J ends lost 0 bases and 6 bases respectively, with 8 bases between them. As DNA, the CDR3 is TGTGCCAGCAGCTTAGACAGGGGTCCCGGGGAGCTGTTTTTT. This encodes CASSLDRGPGELFF.

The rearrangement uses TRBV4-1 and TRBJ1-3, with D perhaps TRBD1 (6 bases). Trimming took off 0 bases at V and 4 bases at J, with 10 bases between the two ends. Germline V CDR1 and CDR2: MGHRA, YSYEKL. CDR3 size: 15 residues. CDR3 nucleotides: TGCGCCAGCAGCCAAGACAGGGGATCCGGAAACACCATATATTTT. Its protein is CASSQDRGSGNTIYF.

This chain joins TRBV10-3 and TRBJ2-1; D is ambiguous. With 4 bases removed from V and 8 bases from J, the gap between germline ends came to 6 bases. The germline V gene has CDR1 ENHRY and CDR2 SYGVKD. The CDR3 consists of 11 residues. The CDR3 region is CAISALDEQFF. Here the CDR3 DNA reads TGTGCCATCAGTGCCCTAGATGAGCAGTTCTTC.

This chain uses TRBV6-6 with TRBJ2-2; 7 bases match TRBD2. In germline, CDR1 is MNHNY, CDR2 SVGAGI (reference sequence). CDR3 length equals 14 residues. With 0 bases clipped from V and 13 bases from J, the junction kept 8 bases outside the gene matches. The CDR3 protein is CASSYSTGGPGLFF. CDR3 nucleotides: TGTGCCAGCAGTTACTCTACGGGGGGACCGGGGCTGTTTTTT.

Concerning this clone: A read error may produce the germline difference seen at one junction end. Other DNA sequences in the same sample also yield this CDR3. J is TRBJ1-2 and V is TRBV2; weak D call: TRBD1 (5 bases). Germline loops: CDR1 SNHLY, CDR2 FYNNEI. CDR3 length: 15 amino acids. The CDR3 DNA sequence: TGTGCCAGCAGGGGGGGTCTTGTGCAGGGCTATGGCTACACTTTC. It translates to CASRGGLVQGYGYTF.

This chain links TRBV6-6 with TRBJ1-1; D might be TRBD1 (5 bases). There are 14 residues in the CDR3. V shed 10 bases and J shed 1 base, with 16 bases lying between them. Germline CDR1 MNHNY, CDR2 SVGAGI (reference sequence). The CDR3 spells CATSLGRQNTEAFF. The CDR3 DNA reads TGTGCCACCTCGCTGGGGCGGCAGAACACTGAAGCTTTCTTT.

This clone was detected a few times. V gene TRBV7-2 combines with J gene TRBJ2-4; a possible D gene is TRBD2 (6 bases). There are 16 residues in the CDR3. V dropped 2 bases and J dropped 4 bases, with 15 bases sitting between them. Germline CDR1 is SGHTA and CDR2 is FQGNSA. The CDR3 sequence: CASSLLRGTGKNIQYF. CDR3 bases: TGTGCCAGCAGCTTATTGCGGGGAACAGGAAAAAACATTCAGTACTTC.

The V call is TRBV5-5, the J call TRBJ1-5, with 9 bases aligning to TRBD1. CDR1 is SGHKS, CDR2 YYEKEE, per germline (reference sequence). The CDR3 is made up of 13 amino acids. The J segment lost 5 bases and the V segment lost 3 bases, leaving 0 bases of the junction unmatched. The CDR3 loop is CASSWDRDQPQHF. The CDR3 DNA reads TGTGCCAGCAGCTGGGACAGGGATCAGCCCCAGCATTTT.

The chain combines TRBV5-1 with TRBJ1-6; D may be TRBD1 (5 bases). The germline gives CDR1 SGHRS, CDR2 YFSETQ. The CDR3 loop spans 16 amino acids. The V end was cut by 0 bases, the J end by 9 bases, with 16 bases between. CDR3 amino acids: CASSLEDAGRSSPLHF. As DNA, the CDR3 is TGCGCCAGCAGCTTGGAGGACGCAGGGCGGAGTTCACCCCTCCACTTT.

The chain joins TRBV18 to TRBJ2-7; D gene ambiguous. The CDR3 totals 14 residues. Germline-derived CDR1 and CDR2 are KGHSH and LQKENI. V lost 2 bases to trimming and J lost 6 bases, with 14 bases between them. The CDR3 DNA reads TGTGCCAGCTCACCAGGAACCAGCGCGGCCGAGCAGTACTTC. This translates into CASSPGTSAAEQYF.

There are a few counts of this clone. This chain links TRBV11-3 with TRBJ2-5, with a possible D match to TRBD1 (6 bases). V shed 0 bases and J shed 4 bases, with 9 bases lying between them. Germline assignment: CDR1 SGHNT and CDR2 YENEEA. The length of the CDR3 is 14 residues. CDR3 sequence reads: CASSLEQGRETQYF. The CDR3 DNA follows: TGTGCCAGCAGCTTAGAACAGGGTCGAGAGACCCAGTACTTC.

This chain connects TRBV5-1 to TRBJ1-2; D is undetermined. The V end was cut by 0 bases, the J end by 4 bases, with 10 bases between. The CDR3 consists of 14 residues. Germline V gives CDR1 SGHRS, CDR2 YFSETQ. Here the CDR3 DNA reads TGCGCCAGCAGCTTGGTAGCGGGAAGCTATGGCTACACCTTC. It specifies CASSLVAGSYGYTF.

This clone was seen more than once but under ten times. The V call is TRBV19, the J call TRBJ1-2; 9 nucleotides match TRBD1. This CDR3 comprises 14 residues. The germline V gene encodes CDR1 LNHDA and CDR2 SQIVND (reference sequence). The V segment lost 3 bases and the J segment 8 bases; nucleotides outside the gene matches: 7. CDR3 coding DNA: TGTGCCAGTAGTATGAAAGGGACAGGGCGCGGCTACACCTTC. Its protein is CASSMKGTGRGYTF.

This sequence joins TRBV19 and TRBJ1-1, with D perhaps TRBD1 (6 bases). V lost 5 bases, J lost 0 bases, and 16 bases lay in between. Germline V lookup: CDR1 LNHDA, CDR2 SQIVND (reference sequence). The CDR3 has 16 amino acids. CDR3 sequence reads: CASSPRGGAMNTEAFF. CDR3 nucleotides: TGTGCCAGTAGTCCTCGCGGGGGGGCGATGAACACTGAAGCTTTCTTT.

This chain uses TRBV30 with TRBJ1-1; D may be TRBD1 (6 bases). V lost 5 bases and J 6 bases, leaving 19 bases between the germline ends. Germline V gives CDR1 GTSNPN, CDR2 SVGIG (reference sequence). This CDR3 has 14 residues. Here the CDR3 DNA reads TGTGCCTGGGACCAGAAGCAGGGGTGGGCTGAAGCTTTCTTT. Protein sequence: CAWDQKQGWAEAFF. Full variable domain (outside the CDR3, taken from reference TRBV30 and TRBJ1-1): SQTIHQWPATLVQPVGSPLSLECTVEGTSNPNLYWYRQAAGRGLQLLFYSVGIGQISSEVPQNLSASRPQDRQFILSSKKLLLSDSGFYLCAWDQKQGWAEAFFGQGTRLTVV.